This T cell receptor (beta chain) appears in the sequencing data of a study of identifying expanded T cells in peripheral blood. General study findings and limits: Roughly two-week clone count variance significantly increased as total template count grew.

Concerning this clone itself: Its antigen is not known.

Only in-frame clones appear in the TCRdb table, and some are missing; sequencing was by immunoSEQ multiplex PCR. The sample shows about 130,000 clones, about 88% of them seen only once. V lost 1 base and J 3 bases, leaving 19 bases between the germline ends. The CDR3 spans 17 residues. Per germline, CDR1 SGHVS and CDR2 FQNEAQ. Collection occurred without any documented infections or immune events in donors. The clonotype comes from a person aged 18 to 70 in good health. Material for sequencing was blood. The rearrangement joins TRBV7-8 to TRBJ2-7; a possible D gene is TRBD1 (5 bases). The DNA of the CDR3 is TGTGCCAGCAGCTTAGAGTTCCGTCCGACAGTGCTCTACGAGCAGTACTTC. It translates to CASSLEFRPTVLYEQYF. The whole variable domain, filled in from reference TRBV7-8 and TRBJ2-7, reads GAGVSQSPRYKVAKRGQDVALRCDPISGHVSLFWYQQALGQGPEFLTYFQNEAQLDKSGLPSDRFFAERPEGSVSTLKIQRTQQEDSAVYLCASSLEFRPTVLYEQYFGPGTRLTVT.